The 32 T cell receptor beta chains given below trace back to one sample, sequenced in a study of T-cell reconstitution after alpha-beta-depleted transplantation in children. Molecular barcoding with unique molecular identifiers was used for the TCRbeta library. TCRdb re-derived calls from the PCR reads in MiXCR, one entry per CDR3 protein. The sample carries about 410,000 distinct CDR3 sequences, about a fifth recorded once. The material was PBMCs from the stem cell graft donor, obtained from the stem cell graft. The receptors stem from a human donor who donated a stem cell graft to a child with acute myeloid leukemia.

This clonotype was seen more than once but under ten times. The J gene is TRBJ2-2, the V gene TRBV12-3 or TRBV12-4; D is unresolved. Trimming shortened V by 4 bases and J by 12 bases, and 12 bases separated the two germline ends. This CDR3 has 12 residues. The CDR3 region is CASSSQLGQLFF. The CDR3 DNA reads TGTGCCAGCAGTTCCCAACTCGGACAGCTGTTTTTT.

The sample holds many counts of this clonotype. The chain links TRBV5-1 to TRBJ2-2, with D perhaps being TRBD1 or TRBD2 (5 bases each). Trimming pared 5 bases from V and 3 bases from J, leaving 11 bases between. CDR3 size: 14 residues. Germline CDR1 reads SGHRS; CDR2 reads YFSETQ. This chain's CDR3 is CASREGSYTGELFF. CDR3 coding DNA: TGCGCCAGCAGAGAGGGGAGTTACACCGGGGAGCTGTTTTTT.

This clonotype was detected only a few times. The chain combines TRBV12-3 or TRBV12-4 with TRBJ2-5; 8 bases map to TRBD2. The CDR3 extends over 16 amino acids. V was clipped by 5 bases and J by 5 bases; unmatched bases: 13. The CDR3 region is CASSPLLRSGSETQYF. CDR3 nucleotide sequence: TGTGCCAGCAGTCCCCTTTTAAGGAGCGGGAGTGAGACCCAGTACTTC.

This clonotype was detected only a few times. J is TRBJ2-1 and V is TRBV5-1; 7 nucleotides agree with TRBD2. The V gene end was trimmed by 0 bases and the J gene end by 4 bases; junction bases not matched to a gene: 4. CDR1 and CDR2 (germline): SGHRS, YFSETQ. The CDR3 sequence is 15 residues long. CDR3 loop: CASSLAQRGYNEQFF. The CDR3 DNA follows: TGCGCCAGCAGCTTGGCCCAGCGGGGTTACAATGAGCAGTTCTTC.

This clonotype has just a few counts. The rearrangement uses TRBV20-1 and TRBJ1-5; maybe TRBD1 (6 bases). The CDR3 runs 14 residues. The germline V gene has CDR1 DFQATT and CDR2 SNEGSKA (reference sequence). Trimming left V 4 bases short and J 2 bases short, with 12 bases between. The CDR3 protein is CSATGQNGNQPQHF. The CDR3 DNA follows: TGCAGTGCTACCGGACAGAACGGCAATCAGCCCCAGCATTTT.

CDR3 residues: CASSLTWVAGANEQFF. The CDR3 DNA is TGCGCCAGCAGCTTGACCTGGGTGGCAGGGGCCAATGAGCAGTTCTTC. The chain has TRBV5-1 and TRBJ2-1; perhaps TRBD1 as D (6 bases). The CDR3 runs to 16 residues. V was shortened by 1 base and J by 6 bases, with 17 bases between the two germline ends. Germline lookup yields CDR1 SGHRS and CDR2 YFSETQ. The entire variable domain, with the rest obtained from reference TRBV5-1 and TRBJ2-1, is as follows: KAGVTQTPRYLIKTRGQQVTLSCSPISGHRSVSWYQQTPGQGLQFLFEYFSETQRNKGNFPGRFSGRQFSNSRSEMNVSTLELGDSALYLCASSLTWVAGANEQFFGPGTRLTVL.

Only a few counts were recorded for this clonotype. The chain has TRBV24-1 and TRBJ2-1; tentatively, D is TRBD2 (6 bases). The germline gives CDR1 KGHDR, CDR2 SFDVKD. This CDR3 has 16 amino acids. V lost 5 bases and J 0 bases, leaving 13 bases between the germline ends. The CDR3 nucleotides read TGTGCCACCAGTGCCTACGGGACTCACTCCTACAATGAGCAGTTCTTC. Translation gives CATSAYGTHSYNEQFF.

This rearrangement joins TRBV27 to TRBJ1-5; D gene ambiguous. Trimming shortened V by 2 bases and J by 3 bases, and 11 bases separated the two germline ends. The CDR3 runs 15 residues. Germline CDR1 is MNHEY and CDR2 is SMNVEV (reference sequence). CDR3 in DNA: TGTGCCAGCAGTTTAACCGGCGGGGTCAATCAGCCCCAGCATTTT. Translation: CASSLTGGVNQPQHF.

The V call is TRBV29-1, the J call TRBJ2-3, with a tentative D call TRBD1 (5 bases). CDR1 is SQVTM and CDR2 is ANQGSEA in the germline V gene. V was clipped by 4 bases and J by 4 bases, with 9 bases between them. The CDR3 contains 12 residues. CDR3 sequence reads: CSVVRVADTQYF. CDR3 in DNA: TGCAGCGTTGTCAGGGTAGCAGATACGCAGTATTTT.

The table lists this clonotype with a few counts. The rearrangement uses TRBV9 and TRBJ2-1, with 9 bases aligning to TRBD2. Trimming removed 0 bases from V and 15 bases from J; junction bases left unmatched: 19. The CDR3 consists of 17 residues. Germline-derived CDR1 and CDR2 are SGDLS and YYNGEE. CDR3 nucleotide sequence: TGTGCCAGCAGCGTAGATGACGGGGCGGGAGGGAAGTTTTGGGCGTTCTTC. Translation gives CASSVDDGAGGKFWAFF.

This chain uses TRBV15 with TRBJ2-7; D is perhaps TRBD2 (6 bases). The CDR3 is made up of 14 amino acids. Germline V gene sequence: CDR1 LNHNV, CDR2 YYDKDF (reference sequence). The ends were cut back, 0 bases at V and 6 bases at J, with 12 bases in the middle. The CDR3 sequence: CATSRDLGGVEQYF. In DNA form, the CDR3 reads TGTGCCACCAGCAGAGATCTAGGAGGGGTCGAGCAGTACTTC.

The DNA for the CDR3 is TGCAGTGCTACGGAGGCGGGTGGCTCCTACGAGCAGTACTTC. It is translated as CSATEAGGSYEQYF. This sequence joins TRBV20-1 and TRBJ2-7, with D perhaps TRBD2 (5 bases). Trimming stripped 4 bases from V and 0 bases from J, with 13 bases between. CDR1 and CDR2 from the germline V gene are DFQATT and SNEGSKA (reference sequence). The CDR3 totals 14 residues.

Here the CDR3 reads CASSLRGSGQHF. The CDR3 nucleotides are TGTGCCAGCAGTTTGCGGGGGTCAGGCCAGCATTTT. The chain couples TRBV12-3 or TRBV12-4 to TRBJ1-5, with D perhaps matching TRBD1 (5 bases). Trimming left V 3 bases short and J 12 bases short, with 12 bases between. The CDR3 sequence is 12 residues long.

This clonotype was counted between two and nine times. The chain recombines TRBV7-3 with TRBJ2-3; TRBD2 aligns across 9 bases. Per the germline V gene, CDR1 is SGHTA and CDR2 is FQGTGA. The CDR3 is 16 residues long. The V gene end was trimmed by 5 bases and the J gene end by 5 bases; junction bases not matched to a gene: 11. The CDR3 region is CASSRGAGGRVDTQYF. The CDR3 nucleotides are TGTGCCAGCAGCAGGGGAGCGGGAGGCCGTGTAGATACGCAGTATTTT.

V usage is TRBV29-1 and J usage is TRBJ1-2; 10 positions match TRBD1. After removal of 7 bases from V and 8 bases from J, the junction contained 19 bases not matched to a gene. Germline-derived CDR1 and CDR2 are SQVTM and ANQGSEA. This CDR3 is 16 amino acids long. The CDR3, as DNA: TGCAGCGCCGAGGGGACCCGGACAGGGGGAAAGAAGGGCTACACCTTC. Amino acid sequence: CSAEGTRTGGKKGYTF. Complete variable domain (other parts from reference TRBV29-1 and TRBJ1-2): SAVISQKPSRDICQRGTSLTIQCQVDSQVTMMFWYRQQPGQSLTLIATANQGSEATYESGFVIDKFPISRPNLTFSTLTVSNMSPEDSSIYLCSAEGTRTGGKKGYTFGSGTRLTVV.

This clonotype was recorded many times. V usage is TRBV20-1 and J usage is TRBJ1-2; 11 positions match TRBD1. V gave up 6 bases and J gave up 3 bases; unmatched junction bases: 3. The CDR3 totals 13 residues. Germline loops: CDR1 DFQATT, CDR2 SNEGSKA (reference sequence). CDR3 amino acids: CSAPGQGDYGYTF. CDR3 coding DNA: TGCAGTGCCCCGGGACAGGGGGACTATGGCTACACCTTC.

This clonotype was recorded many times. J is TRBJ2-3 and V is TRBV10-3; TRBD1 is a possible D gene (6 bases). The germline V and J ends were trimmed by 10 bases and 2 bases, with 16 bases remaining between them. The germline gives CDR1 ENHRY, CDR2 SYGVKD. This CDR3 spans 14 amino acids. CDR3 residues: CATTQGKNTDTQYF. The CDR3 DNA is TGTGCCACAACCCAGGGGAAGAACACAGATACGCAGTATTTT.

This clonotype turned up a few times. V and J are TRBV27 and TRBJ2-7; 8 positions match TRBD2. The CDR3 sequence is 16 residues long. The germline CDR1 and CDR2 sequences are MNHEY and SMNVEV (reference sequence). V lost 8 bases, J lost 2 bases, and 14 bases stayed unmatched. DNA of the CDR3: TGTGCCAGCGGAAAAATGTTTAGCGGGATACCCTACGAGCAGTACTTC. This codes for CASGKMFSGIPYEQYF.

This clonotype showed up just a few times. The chain combines TRBV29-1 with TRBJ2-1, with D perhaps TRBD1 (6 bases). Deletions cut 4 bases from V and 15 bases from J, with 19 bases between. Germline assignment: CDR1 SQVTM and CDR2 ANQGSEA. This CDR3 contains 12 residues. The CDR3, as DNA: TGCAGCGTTGCGGTTGTCGGGACAACGCCGTTCTTC. This sequence encodes CSVAVVGTTPFF.

This clonotype was detected many times. The V and J genes are TRBV20-1 and TRBJ2-7, with TRBD2 matching over 8 bases. Germline loops: CDR1 DFQATT, CDR2 SNEGSKA (reference sequence). The V and J ends lost 5 bases and 0 bases, in that order; junction bases with no gene match: 3. CDR3 size: 13 residues. The CDR3 region has the DNA TGCAGTGCTTTAGGGACTAGCTCCTACGAGCAGTACTTC. Translating it yields CSALGTSSYEQYF.

This chain connects TRBV6-6 to TRBJ1-3; TRBD1 agrees at 8 bases. The germline gives CDR1 MNHNY, CDR2 SVGAGI (reference sequence). The CDR3 is 12 amino acids. V trimming: 6 bases; J trimming: 7 bases; junction bases outside the gene matches: 2. The CDR3 coding sequence is TGTGCCAGCAGGCAGGGGGCGAACACCATATATTTT. Amino acids: CASRQGANTIYF.

The chain joins TRBV24-1 to TRBJ2-7, with TRBD1 matching over 9 bases. CDR3 length equals 13 residues. V lost 4 bases, J lost 12 bases, and 9 bases stayed unmatched. The germline V gene encodes CDR1 KGHDR and CDR2 SFDVKD. The CDR3 DNA is TGTGCCACCAGTGACGGGACAGGGTCGGATAGGTACTTC. This gives the protein CATSDGTGSDRYF.

V and J are TRBV7-9 and TRBJ2-3, with 9 positions matching TRBD2. Germline-derived CDR1 and CDR2 are SEHNR and FQNEAQ (reference sequence). CDR3 length: 16 amino acids. V dropped 5 bases and J dropped 4; count of bases not matched to a gene: 10. CDR3 protein: CASSPRPSGTADTQYF. The CDR3 DNA is TGTGCCAGCAGCCCACGGCCTAGCGGGACGGCAGATACGCAGTATTTT.

The chain carries TRBV7-7 and TRBJ2-5; a weak D match, TRBD1 (5 bases). Germline V gives CDR1 SSHAT, CDR2 FNYEAQ (reference sequence). The CDR3 extends over 14 amino acids. V gave up 2 bases and J gave up 5 bases, with 12 bases separating them. As DNA, the CDR3 is TGTGCCAGCAGCTTATCAGGGATTGGGGAGACCCAGTACTTC. This gives the protein CASSLSGIGETQYF.

This clonotype appeared a few times. CDR3 region: CASGLVPAQYF. The CDR3 coding sequence is TGTGCCAGTGGACTAGTTCCTGCGCAGTACTTC. This chain links TRBV27 with TRBJ2-7; the match to TRBD2 covers 7 bases. V lost 9 bases to trimming and J lost 9 bases; unmatched junction nucleotides: 8. This CDR3 has 11 amino acids. From germline, CDR1 is MNHEY and CDR2 SMNVEV (reference sequence).

The chain has TRBV13 and TRBJ2-7, with 10 bases that match TRBD2. V lost 3 bases and J lost 3; bases outside the gene matches: 11. This CDR3 region has 17 residues. CDR1 PRHDT and CDR2 FYEKMQ come from the germline V gene (reference sequence). The CDR3 reads CASSFRRLAGGSYEQYF. The CDR3 DNA reads as TGTGCCAGCAGCTTTAGGAGATTAGCGGGAGGAAGCTACGAGCAGTACTTC. Looking up the rest from reference TRBV13 and TRBJ2-7 gives the full variable domain: AAGVIQSPRHLIKEKRETATLKCYPIPRHDTVYWYQQGPGQDPQFLISFYEKMQSDKGSIPDRFSAQQFSDYHSELNMSSLELGDSALYFCASSFRRLAGGSYEQYFGPGTRLTVT.

The sample holds a few counts of this clonotype. The chain employs TRBV7-9 and TRBJ2-7; 9 bases agree with TRBD1. Germline V gene lookup returns CDR1 SEHNR and CDR2 FQNEAQ (reference sequence). V was pared by 5 bases and J by 4 bases, with 6 bases of the junction left unmatched. The CDR3 loop spans 14 amino acids. CDR3 coding DNA: TGTGCCAGCAGCCCCGGGACAGGGAGGTACGAGCAGTACTTC. It yields the protein CASSPGTGRYEQYF.

This clonotype was picked up a small number of times. This rearrangement joins TRBV12-3 or TRBV12-4 to TRBJ2-7; 9 nucleotides match TRBD1. After removal of 7 bases from V and 4 bases from J, the junction contained 8 bases not matched to a gene. The CDR3 covers 14 residues. CDR3 protein: CASTLDRGPYEQYF. CDR3 DNA sequence: TGTGCCAGCACCCTGGACAGGGGACCATACGAGCAGTACTTC.

This clonotype was picked up a small number of times. For the CDR3, the DNA is TGCAGCGTTGAAGGGGACAGGGACACCGGGGAGCTGTTTTTT. Its translation: CSVEGDRDTGELFF. The rearrangement uses TRBV29-1 and TRBJ2-2; TRBD1 matches 9 bases. The CDR3 loop spans 14 amino acids. The germline V gene has CDR1 SQVTM and CDR2 ANQGSEA. V lost 1 base and J lost 3; bases outside the gene matches: 0.

This clonotype was picked up a small number of times. This chain connects TRBV29-1 to TRBJ1-1; maybe TRBD1 (6 bases). There are 13 residues in the CDR3. The germline V gene encodes CDR1 SQVTM and CDR2 ANQGSEA. V was cut by 7 bases and J by 5 bases, with 17 bases left in between. In DNA, the CDR3 is TGCAGCGCCGGGGGCAGGGGTGGGACTGAAGCTTTCTTT. Residues: CSAGGRGGTEAFF. Full variable domain (missing parts from reference TRBV29-1 and TRBJ1-1): SAVISQKPSRDICQRGTSLTIQCQVDSQVTMMFWYRQQPGQSLTLIATANQGSEATYESGFVIDKFPISRPNLTFSTLTVSNMSPEDSSIYLCSAGGRGGTEAFFGQGTRLTVV.

V usage is TRBV7-3 and J usage is TRBJ1-1; 7 bases fit TRBD1. Germline assignment: CDR1 SGHTA and CDR2 FQGTGA. J gave up 5 bases and V 5 bases, and 8 bases lay outside the gene matches. There are 14 residues in the CDR3. The CDR3 DNA sequence: TGTGCCAGCAGCCAGGGGGGGCCCGCAACTGAAGCTTTCTTT. It codes for CASSQGGPATEAFF.

This clonotype was counted between two and nine times. The chain employs TRBV7-8 and TRBJ2-1; D tentatively fits TRBD1 or TRBD2 (5 bases each). The V and J ends lost 1 base and 6 bases respectively, with 13 bases between them. This CDR3 is 15 amino acids long. Germline loops: CDR1 SGHVS, CDR2 FQNEAQ. The chain's CDR3 is CASSLVHSGGNEQFF. In DNA, the CDR3 is TGTGCCAGCAGCTTAGTCCACTCTGGGGGCAATGAGCAGTTCTTC.